This T cell receptor beta chain stems from a study of blood T cell repertoires in COVID-19. Study-wide context: COVID-19 samples from acute and convalescent phases originated in the United States, Italy and Spain. In each case, the material was cDNA or gDNA derived from T cells, B-cell-depleted T cells, or PBMCs.

V dropped 1 base and J dropped 2 bases, with 14 bases sitting between them. Per germline, CDR1 SGHNT and CDR2 YENEEA. The CDR3 covers 17 residues. Participants reported their clinical history, and cohort assignment relied on those reports. Original processing methods: Amplification of reference gene primers was used by the study to estimate nucleated cell counts. The method was immunoSEQ multiplex PCR; TCRdb's version includes in-frame clones alone and lacks a portion of them. That table gives V, J and clone size, and the DNA gave D and trimming. The sample includes approximately 480,000 clones, roughly nine tenths of them seen just once. This clone has just a few counts.

V and J are TRBV11-3 and TRBJ2-2; D is perhaps TRBD1 (7 bases). The sequenced sample consisted of PBMCs or T cells enriched from blood (not recorded which). This clonotype was obtained from a woman aged 18-35 years who had recovered from COVID-19. The CDR3 is CASSLGGGGGNTGELFF. In nucleotides, the CDR3 is TGTGCCAGCAGCTTAGGCGGAGGGGGCGGTAACACCGGGGAGCTGTTTTTT. Full variable domain (missing parts from reference TRBV11-3 and TRBJ2-2): EAGVVQSPRYKIIEKKQPVAFWCNPISGHNTLYWYLQNLGQGPELLIRYENEEAVDDSQLPKDRFSAERLKGVDSTLKIQPAELGDSAVYLCASSLGGGGGNTGELFFGEGSRLTVL.